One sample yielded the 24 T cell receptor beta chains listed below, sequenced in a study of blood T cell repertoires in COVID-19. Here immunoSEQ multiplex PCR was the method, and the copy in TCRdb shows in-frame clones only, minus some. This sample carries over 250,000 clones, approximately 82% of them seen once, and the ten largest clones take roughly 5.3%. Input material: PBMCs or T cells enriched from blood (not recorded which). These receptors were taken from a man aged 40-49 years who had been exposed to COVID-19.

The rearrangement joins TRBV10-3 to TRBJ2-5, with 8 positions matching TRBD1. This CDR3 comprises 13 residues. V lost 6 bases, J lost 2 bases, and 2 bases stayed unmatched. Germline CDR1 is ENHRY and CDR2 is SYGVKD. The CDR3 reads CAIRGQEQETQYF. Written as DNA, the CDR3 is TGTGCCATCAGGGGACAGGAACAAGAGACCCAGTACTTC.

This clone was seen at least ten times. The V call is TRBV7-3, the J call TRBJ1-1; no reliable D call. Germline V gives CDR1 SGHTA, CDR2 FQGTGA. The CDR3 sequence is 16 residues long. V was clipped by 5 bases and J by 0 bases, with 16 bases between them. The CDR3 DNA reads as TGTGCCAGCAGCCCCTCAAGCGCAGCCATGAACACTGAAGCTTTCTTT. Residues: CASSPSSAAMNTEAFF.

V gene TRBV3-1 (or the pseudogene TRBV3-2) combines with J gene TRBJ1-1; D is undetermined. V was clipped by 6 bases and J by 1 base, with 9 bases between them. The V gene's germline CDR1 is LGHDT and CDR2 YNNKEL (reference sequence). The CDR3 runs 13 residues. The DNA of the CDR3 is TGTGCCAGCAGAGCCCTAAAGAACACTGAAGCTTTCTTT. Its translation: CASRALKNTEAFF.

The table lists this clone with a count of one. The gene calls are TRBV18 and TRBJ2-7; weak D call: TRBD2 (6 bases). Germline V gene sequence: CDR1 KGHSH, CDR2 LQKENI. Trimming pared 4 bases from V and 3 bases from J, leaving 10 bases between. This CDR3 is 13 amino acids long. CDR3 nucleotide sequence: TGTGCCAGCTCACGGGGCGGGGACTACGAGCAGTACTTC. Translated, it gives CASSRGGDYEQYF.

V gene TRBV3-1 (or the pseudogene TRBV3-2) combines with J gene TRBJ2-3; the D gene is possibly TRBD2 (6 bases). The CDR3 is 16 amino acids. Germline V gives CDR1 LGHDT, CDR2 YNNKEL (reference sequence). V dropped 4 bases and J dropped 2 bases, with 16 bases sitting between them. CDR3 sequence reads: CASSLTFAGLTDTQYF. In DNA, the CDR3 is TGTGCCAGCAGCCTTACTTTTGCGGGACTCACAGATACGCAGTATTTT.

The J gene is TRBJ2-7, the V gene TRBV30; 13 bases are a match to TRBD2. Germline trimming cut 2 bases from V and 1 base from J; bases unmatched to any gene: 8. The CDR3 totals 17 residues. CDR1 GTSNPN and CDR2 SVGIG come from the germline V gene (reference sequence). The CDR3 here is CAWSPQLAGGPSYEQYF. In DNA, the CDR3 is TGTGCCTGGAGTCCCCAACTAGCGGGAGGGCCTTCCTACGAGCAGTACTTC.

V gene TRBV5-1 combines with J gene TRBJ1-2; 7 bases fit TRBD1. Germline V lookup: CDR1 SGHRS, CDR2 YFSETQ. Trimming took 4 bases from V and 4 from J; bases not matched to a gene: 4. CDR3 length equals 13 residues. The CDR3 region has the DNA TGCGCCAGCAGCCAGACAGGGACCTATGGCTACACCTTC. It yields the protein CASSQTGTYGYTF.

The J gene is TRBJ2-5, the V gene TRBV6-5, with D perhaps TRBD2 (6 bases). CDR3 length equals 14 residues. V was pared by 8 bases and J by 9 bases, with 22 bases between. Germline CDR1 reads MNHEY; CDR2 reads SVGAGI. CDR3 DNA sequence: TGTGCCAGCGGGGAGGAAAGGCAAACCGCGGCCCAGTACTTC. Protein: CASGEERQTAAQYF.

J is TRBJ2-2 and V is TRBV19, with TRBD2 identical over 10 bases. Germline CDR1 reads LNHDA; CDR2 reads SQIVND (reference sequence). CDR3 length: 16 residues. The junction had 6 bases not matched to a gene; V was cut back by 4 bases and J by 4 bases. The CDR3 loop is CASSRSGRAGTGELFF. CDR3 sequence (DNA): TGTGCCAGTAGTAGGAGCGGGAGGGCCGGCACCGGGGAGCTGTTTTTT. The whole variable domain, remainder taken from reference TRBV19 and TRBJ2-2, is DGGITQSPKYLFRKEGQNVTLSCEQNLNHDAMYWYRQDPGQGLRLIYYSQIVNDFQKGDIAEGYSVSREKKESFPLTVTSAQKNPTAFYLCASSRSGRAGTGELFFGEGSRLTVL.

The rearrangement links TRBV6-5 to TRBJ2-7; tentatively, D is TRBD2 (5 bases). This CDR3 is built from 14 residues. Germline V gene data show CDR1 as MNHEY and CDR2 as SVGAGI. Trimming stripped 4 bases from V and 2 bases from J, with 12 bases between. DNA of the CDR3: TGTGCCAGCAGTTTTTCCGGGGATCCCTACGAGCAGTACTTC. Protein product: CASSFSGDPYEQYF.

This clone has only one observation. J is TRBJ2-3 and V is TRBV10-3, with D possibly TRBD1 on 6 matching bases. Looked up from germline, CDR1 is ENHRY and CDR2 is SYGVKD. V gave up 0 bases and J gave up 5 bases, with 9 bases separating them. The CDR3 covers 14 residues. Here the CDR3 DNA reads TGTGCCATCAGTGAGTCGGGGGCGGAAGATACGCAGTATTTT. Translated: CAISESGAEDTQYF.

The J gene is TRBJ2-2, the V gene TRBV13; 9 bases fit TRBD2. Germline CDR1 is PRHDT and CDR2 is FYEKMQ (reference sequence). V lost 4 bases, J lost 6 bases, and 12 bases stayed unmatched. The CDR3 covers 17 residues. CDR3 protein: CASSYPRGLALSGELFF. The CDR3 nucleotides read TGTGCCAGCAGCTACCCCCGGGGACTAGCTTTATCCGGGGAGCTGTTTTTT. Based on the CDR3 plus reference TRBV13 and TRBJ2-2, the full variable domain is AAGVIQSPRHLIKEKRETATLKCYPIPRHDTVYWYQQGPGQDPQFLISFYEKMQSDKGSIPDRFSAQQFSDYHSELNMSSLELGDSALYFCASSYPRGLALSGELFFGEGSRLTVL.

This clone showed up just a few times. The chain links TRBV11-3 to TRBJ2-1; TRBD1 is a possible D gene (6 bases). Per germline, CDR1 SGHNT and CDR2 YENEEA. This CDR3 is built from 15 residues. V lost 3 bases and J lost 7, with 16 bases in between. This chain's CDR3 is CASSLGARSMNEQFF. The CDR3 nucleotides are TGTGCCAGCAGCTTGGGGGCACGGTCTATGAATGAGCAGTTCTTC.

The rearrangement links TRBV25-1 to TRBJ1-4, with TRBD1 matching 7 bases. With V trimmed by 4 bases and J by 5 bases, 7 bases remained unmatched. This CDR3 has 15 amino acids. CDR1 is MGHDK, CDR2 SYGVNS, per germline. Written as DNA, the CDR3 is TGTGCCAGCAGTGCCTCAGGGGGAAGAAATGAAAAACTGTTTTTT. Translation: CASSASGGRNEKLFF.

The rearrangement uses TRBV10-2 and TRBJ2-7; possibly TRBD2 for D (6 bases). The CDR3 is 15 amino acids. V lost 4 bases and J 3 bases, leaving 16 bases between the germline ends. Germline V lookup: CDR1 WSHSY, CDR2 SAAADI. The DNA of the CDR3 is TGCGCCAGCAGTGCCCACAGACTAGAAGGCTACGAGCAGTACTTC. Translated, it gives CASSAHRLEGYEQYF.

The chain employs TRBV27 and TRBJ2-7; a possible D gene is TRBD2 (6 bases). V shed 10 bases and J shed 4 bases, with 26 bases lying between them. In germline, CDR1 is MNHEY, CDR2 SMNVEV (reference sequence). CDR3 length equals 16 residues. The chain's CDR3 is CATLGPGVIRSYEQYF. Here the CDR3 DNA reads TGTGCCACTCTAGGACCGGGGGTAATCCGTTCGTACGAGCAGTACTTC.

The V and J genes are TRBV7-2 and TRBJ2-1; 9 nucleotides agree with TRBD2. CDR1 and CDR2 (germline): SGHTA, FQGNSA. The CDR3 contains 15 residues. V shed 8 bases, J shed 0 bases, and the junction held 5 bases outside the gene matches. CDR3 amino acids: CASLAGRSSYNEQFF. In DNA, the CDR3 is TGTGCCAGCCTAGCGGGAAGGAGCTCCTACAATGAGCAGTTCTTC.

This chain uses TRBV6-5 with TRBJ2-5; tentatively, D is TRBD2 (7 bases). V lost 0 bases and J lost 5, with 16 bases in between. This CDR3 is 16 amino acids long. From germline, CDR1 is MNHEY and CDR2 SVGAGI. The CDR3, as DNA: TGTGCCAGCAGTTACTCGGGGAGAGGGGGAGGGGAGACCCAGTACTTC. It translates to CASSYSGRGGGETQYF.

Here the CDR3 reads CASSLTVSGGTEAFF. CDR3 nucleotides: TGCGCCAGCAGCTTGACAGTCTCCGGGGGGACTGAAGCTTTCTTT. This chain links TRBV5-1 with TRBJ1-1; tentative D call: TRBD1 (5 bases). The CDR3 runs 15 residues. V lost 1 base and J lost 5, with 15 bases in between. The germline V gene encodes CDR1 SGHRS and CDR2 YFSETQ.

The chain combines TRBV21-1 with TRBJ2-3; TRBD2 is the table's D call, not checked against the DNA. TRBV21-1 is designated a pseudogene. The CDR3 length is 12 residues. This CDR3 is CASSKGRDTQYF. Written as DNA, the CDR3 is TGTGCCAGCAGCAAAGGTCGGGATACGCAGTATTTT.

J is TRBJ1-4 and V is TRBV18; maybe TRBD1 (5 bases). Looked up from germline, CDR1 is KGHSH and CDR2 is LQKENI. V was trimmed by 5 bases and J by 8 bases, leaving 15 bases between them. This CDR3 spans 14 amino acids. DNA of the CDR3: TGTGCCAGCTCAGGCGTATACGGGGGAGAAAAACTGTTTTTT. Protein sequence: CASSGVYGGEKLFF.

This CDR3 is CASSYLAGLTDTQYF. CDR3 DNA: TGTGCCAGCAGTTACTTGGCGGGGCTCACAGATACGCAGTATTTT. The chain employs TRBV6-5 and TRBJ2-3; TRBD2 might be the D (6 bases). The CDR3 is 15 amino acids. The germline CDR1 and CDR2 sequences are MNHEY and SVGAGI. V was trimmed by 1 base and J by 2 bases, leaving 10 bases between them.

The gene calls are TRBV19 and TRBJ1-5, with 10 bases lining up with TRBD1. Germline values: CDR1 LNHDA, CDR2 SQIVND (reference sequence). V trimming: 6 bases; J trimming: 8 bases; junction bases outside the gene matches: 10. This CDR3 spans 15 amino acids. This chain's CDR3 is CASSLGQGFLEPQHF. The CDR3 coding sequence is TGTGCCAGTAGCCTGGGACAGGGGTTTCTGGAGCCCCAGCATTTT.

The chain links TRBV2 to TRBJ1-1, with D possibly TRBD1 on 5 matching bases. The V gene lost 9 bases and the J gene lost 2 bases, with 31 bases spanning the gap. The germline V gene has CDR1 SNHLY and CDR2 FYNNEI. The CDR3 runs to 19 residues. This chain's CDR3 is CAREQATKDRGKINTEAFF. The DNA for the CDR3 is TGTGCCAGAGAACAAGCAACAAAAGACAGAGGAAAAATCAACACTGAAGCTTTCTTT.